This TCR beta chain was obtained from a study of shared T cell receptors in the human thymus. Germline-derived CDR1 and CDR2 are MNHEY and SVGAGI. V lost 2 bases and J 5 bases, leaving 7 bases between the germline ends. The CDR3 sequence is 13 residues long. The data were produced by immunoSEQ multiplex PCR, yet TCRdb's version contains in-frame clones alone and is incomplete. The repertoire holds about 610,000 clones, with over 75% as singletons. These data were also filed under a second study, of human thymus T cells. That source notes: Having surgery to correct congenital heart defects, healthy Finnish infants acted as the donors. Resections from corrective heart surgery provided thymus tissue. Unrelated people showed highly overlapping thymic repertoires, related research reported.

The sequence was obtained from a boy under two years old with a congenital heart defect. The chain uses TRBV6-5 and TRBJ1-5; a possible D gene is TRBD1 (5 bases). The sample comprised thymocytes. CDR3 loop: CASSYNRHQPQHF. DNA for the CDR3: TGTGCCAGCAGTTACAACAGGCATCAGCCCCAGCATTTT.